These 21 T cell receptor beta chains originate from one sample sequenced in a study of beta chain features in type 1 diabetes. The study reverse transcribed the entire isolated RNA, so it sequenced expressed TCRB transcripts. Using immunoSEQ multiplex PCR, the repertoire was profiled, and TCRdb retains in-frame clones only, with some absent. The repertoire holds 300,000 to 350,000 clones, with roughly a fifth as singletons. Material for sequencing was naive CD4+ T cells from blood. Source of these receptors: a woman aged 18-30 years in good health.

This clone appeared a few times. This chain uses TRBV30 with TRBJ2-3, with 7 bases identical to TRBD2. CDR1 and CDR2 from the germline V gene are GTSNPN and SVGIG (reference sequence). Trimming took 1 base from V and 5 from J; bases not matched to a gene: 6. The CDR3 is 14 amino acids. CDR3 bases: TGTGCCTGGAGTGATGGCGGGAGAGGAGATACGCAGTATTTT. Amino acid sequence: CAWSDGGRGDTQYF.

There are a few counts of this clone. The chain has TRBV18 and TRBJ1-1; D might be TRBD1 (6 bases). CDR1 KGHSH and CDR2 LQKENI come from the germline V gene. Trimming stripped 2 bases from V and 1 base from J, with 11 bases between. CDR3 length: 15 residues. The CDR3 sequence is CASSPTVTGNTEAFF. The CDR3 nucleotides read TGTGCCAGCTCACCAACAGTGACAGGGAACACTGAAGCTTTCTTT.

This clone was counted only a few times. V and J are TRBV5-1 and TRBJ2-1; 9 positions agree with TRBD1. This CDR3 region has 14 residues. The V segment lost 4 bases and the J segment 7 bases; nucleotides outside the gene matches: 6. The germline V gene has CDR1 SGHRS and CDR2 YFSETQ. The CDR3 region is CASSIRDRANEQFF. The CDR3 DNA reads TGCGCCAGCAGCATCCGGGACAGGGCGAATGAGCAGTTCTTC.

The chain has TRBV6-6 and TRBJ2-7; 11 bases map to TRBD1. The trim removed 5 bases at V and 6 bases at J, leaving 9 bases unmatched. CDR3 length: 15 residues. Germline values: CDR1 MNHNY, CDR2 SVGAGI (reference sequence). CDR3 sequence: CASSGGQGGLGEQYF. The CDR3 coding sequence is TGTGCCAGCAGTGGGGGACAGGGGGGTCTAGGCGAGCAGTACTTC.

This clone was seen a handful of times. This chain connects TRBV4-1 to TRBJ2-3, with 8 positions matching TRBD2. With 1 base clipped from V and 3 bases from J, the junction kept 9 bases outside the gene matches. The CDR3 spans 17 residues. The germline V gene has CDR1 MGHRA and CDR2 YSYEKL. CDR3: CASSQGPQRGQTDTQYF. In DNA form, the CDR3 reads TGCGCCAGCAGCCAAGGGCCCCAGCGGGGGCAGACAGATACGCAGTATTTT.

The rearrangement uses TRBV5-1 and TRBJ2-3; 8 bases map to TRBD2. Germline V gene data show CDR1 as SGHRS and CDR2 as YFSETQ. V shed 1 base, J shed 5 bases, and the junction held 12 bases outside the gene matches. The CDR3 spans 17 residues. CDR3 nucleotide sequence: TGCGCCAGCAGCTTGTTCTCTGGCGGGAGGAGGGAAGATACGCAGTATTTT. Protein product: CASSLFSGGRREDTQYF.

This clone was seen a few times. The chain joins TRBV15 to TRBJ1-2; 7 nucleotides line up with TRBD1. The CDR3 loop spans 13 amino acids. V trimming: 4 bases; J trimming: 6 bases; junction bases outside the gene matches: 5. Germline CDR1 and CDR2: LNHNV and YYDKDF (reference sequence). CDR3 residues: CATSTHGQDGYTF. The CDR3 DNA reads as TGTGCCACCAGCACCCACGGACAGGATGGCTACACCTTC. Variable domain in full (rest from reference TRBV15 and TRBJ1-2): DAMVIQNPRYQVTQFGKPVTLSCSQTLNHNVMYWYQQKSSQAPKLLFHYYDKDFNNEADTPDNFQSRRPNTSFCFLDIRSPGLGDTAMYLCATSTHGQDGYTFGSGTRLTVV.

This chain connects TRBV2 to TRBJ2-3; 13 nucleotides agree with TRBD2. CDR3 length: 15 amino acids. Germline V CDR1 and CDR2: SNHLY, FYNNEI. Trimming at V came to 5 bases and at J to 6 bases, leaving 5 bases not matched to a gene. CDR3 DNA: TGTGCCAGCAGTTCGGGACTAGCGGGGACCGATACGCAGTATTTT. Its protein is CASSSGLAGTDTQYF.

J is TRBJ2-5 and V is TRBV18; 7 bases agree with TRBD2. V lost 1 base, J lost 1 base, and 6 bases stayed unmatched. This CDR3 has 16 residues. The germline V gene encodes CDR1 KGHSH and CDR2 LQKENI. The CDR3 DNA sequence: TGTGCCAGCTCACCACTGGGGGGGATACGCCAAGAGACCCAGTACTTC. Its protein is CASSPLGGIRQETQYF.

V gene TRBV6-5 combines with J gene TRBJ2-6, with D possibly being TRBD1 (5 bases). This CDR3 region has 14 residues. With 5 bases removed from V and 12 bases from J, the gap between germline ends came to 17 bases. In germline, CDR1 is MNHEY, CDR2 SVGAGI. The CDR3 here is CASSPRPAQGVLTF. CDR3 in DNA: TGTGCCAGCAGTCCGAGGCCAGCTCAGGGCGTCCTGACTTTC.

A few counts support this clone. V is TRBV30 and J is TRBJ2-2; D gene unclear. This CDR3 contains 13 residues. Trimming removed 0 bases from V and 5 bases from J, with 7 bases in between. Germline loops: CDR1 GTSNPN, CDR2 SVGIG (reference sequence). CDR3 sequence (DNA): TGTGCCTGGAGTGTGTTCGAGACCGGGGAGCTGTTTTTT. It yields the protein CAWSVFETGELFF.

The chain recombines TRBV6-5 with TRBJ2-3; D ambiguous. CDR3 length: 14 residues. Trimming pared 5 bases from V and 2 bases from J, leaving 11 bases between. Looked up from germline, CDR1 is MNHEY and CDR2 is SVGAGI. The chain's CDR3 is CASSRSENTDTQYF. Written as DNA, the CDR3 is TGTGCCAGCAGTAGGAGCGAGAACACAGATACGCAGTATTTT.

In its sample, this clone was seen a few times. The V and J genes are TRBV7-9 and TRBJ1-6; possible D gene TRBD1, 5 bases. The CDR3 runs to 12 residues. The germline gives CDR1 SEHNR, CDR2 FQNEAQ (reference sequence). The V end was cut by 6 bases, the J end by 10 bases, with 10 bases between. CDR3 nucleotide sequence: TGTGCCAGCAGTTGGGGGGACTCACCCCTCCACTTT. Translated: CASSWGDSPLHF.

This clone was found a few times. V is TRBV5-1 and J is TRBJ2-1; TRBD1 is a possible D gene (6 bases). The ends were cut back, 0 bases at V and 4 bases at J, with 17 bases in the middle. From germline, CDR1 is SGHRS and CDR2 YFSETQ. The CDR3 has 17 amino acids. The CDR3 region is CASSLAGAVGGYNEQFF. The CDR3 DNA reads TGCGCCAGCAGCTTGGCAGGGGCCGTAGGTGGGTACAATGAGCAGTTCTTC.

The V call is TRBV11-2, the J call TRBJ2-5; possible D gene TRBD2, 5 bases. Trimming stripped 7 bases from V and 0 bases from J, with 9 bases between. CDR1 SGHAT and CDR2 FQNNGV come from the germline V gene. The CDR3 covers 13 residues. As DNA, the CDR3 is TGTGCCAGCACCGGAGCGGACCAAGAGACCCAGTACTTC. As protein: CASTGADQETQYF.

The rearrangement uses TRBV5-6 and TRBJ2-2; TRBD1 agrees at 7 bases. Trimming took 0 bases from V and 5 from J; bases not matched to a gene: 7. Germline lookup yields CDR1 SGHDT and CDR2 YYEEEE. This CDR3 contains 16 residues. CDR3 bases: TGTGCCAGCAGCTTGGAACGACAGGGTTGGACCGGGGAGCTGTTTTTT. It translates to CASSLERQGWTGELFF.

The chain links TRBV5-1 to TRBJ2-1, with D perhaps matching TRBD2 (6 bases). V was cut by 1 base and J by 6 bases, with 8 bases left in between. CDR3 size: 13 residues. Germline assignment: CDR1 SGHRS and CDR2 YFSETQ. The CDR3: CASSLTSTNEQFF. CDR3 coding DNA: TGCGCCAGCAGCTTGACTAGCACCAATGAGCAGTTCTTC.

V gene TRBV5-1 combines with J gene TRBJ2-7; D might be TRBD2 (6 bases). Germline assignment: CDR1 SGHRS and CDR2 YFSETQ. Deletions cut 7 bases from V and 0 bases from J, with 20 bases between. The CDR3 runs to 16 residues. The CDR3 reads CASSFGRDLNSYEQYF. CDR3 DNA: TGCGCCAGCTCCTTCGGTAGGGACTTAAACTCCTACGAGCAGTACTTC. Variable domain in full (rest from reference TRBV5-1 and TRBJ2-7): KAGVTQTPRYLIKTRGQQVTLSCSPISGHRSVSWYQQTPGQGLQFLFEYFSETQRNKGNFPGRFSGRQFSNSRSEMNVSTLELGDSALYLCASSFGRDLNSYEQYFGPGTRLTVT.

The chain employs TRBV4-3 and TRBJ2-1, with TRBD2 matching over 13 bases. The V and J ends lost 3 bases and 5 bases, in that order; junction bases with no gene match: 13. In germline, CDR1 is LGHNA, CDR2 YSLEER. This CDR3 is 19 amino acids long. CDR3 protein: CASSHPPGLAGSLDNEQFF. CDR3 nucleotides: TGCGCCAGCAGCCACCCACCGGGACTAGCGGGATCGCTGGACAATGAGCAGTTCTTC.

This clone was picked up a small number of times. CDR3 in DNA: TGCGCCAGCAGCGGGACTAGCGGGGGCTCCTACAATGAGCAGTTCTTC. It specifies CASSGTSGGSYNEQFF. This chain links TRBV5-1 with TRBJ2-1; 14 bases are shared with TRBD2. This CDR3 contains 16 residues. J lost 0 bases, V lost 4 bases, and 0 bases had no gene match. Germline assignment: CDR1 SGHRS and CDR2 YFSETQ.

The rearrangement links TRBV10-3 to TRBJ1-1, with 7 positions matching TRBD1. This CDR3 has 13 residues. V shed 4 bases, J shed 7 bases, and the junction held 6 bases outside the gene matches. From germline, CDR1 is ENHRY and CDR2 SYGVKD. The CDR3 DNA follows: TGTGCCATCAGTGCTGGGACAGACCTTGAAGCTTTCTTT. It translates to CAISAGTDLEAFF.